This TCR beta chain was found in a study of blood T cell repertoires in COVID-19. As for the study in general: Acute-phase and convalescent COVID-19 samples originated in the United States, Italy and Spain.

This CDR3 is built from 15 residues. Germline V CDR1 and CDR2: SGHNT, YYREEE (reference sequence). V was clipped by 3 bases and J by 9 bases; unmatched bases: 7. The repertoire was sequenced with immunoSEQ multiplex PCR; TCRdb's copy has only in-frame clones and lacks some. Here the sample spans fewer than 350,000 clones, 75% to 90% being singletons. This TCR was recovered from a woman aged 70 to 79 with COVID-19, enrolled during active disease. The source material was peripheral blood. This chain uses TRBV5-4 with TRBJ2-4; 12 bases map to TRBD1. The CDR3 here is CASSSGTGGAGIQYF. CDR3 sequence (DNA): TGTGCCAGCAGCTCCGGGACAGGGGGCGCGGGCATTCAGTACTTC.